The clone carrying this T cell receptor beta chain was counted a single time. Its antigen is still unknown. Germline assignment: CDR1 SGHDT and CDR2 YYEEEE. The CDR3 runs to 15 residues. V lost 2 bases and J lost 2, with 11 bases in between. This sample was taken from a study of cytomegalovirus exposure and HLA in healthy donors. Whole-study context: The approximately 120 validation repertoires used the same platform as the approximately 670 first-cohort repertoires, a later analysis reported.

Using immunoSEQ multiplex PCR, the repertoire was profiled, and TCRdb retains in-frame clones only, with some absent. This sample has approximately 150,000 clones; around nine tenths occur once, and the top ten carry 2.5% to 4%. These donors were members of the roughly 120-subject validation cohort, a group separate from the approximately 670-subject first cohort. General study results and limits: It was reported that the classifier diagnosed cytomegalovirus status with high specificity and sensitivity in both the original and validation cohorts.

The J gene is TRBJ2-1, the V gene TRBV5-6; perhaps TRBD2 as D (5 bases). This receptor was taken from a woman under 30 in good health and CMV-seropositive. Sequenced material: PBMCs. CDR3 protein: CASSLRGAPYNEQFF. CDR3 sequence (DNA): TGTGCCAGCAGCTTACGGGGAGCTCCCTACAATGAGCAGTTCTTC. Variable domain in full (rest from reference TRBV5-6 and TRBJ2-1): DAGVTQSPTHLIKTRGQQVTLRCSPKSGHDTVSWYQQALGQGPQFIFQYYEEEERQRGNFPDRFSGHQFPNYSSELNVNALLLGDSALYLCASSLRGAPYNEQFFGPGTRLTVL.